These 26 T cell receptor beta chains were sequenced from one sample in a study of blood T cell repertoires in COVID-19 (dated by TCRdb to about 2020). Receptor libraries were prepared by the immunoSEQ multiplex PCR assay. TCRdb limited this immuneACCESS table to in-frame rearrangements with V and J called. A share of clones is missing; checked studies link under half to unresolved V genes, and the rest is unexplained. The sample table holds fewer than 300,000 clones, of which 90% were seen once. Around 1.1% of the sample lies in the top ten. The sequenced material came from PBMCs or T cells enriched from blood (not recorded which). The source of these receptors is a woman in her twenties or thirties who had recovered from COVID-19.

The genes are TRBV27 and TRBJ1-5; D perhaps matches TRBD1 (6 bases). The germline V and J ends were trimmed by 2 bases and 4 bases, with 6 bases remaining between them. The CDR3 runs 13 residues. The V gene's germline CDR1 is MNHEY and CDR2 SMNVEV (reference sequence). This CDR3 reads CASSLGQNQPQHF. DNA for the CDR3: TGTGCCAGCAGTTTAGGACAGAATCAGCCCCAGCATTTT.

The CDR3 protein is CASSVAWGVGQNLRELFF. The CDR3 DNA reads TGTGCCAGCAGCGTAGCATGGGGTGTTGGACAGAACCTTCGGGAGCTGTTTTTT. The chain joins TRBV9 to TRBJ2-2; tentatively, D is TRBD1 (6 bases). CDR1 is SGDLS and CDR2 is YYNGEE in the germline V gene. There are 18 residues in the CDR3. Trimming removed 0 bases from V and 9 bases from J, with 24 bases in between.

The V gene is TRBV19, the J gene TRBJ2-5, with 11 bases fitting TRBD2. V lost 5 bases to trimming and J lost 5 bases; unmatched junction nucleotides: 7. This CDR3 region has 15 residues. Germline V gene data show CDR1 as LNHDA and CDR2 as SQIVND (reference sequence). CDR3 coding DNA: TGTGCCAGTAGTTCCCGACTAGCGGGGCGGGAGACCCAGTACTTC. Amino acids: CASSSRLAGRETQYF.

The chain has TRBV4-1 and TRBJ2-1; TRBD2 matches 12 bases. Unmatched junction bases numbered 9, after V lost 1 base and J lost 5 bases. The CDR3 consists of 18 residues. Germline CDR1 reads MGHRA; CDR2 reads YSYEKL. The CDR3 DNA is TGCGCCAGCAGCCAAGTCCCCCGGACTAGCGGGACGCACAATGAGCAGTTCTTC. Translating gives CASSQVPRTSGTHNEQFF.

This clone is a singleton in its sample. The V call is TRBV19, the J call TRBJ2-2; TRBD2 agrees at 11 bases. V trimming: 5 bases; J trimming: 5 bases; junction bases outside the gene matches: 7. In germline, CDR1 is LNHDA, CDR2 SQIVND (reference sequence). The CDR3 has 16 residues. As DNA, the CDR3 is TGTGCCAGTAGTCCAGCTAGCGGGAGGCTGACCGGGGAGCTGTTTTTT. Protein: CASSPASGRLTGELFF.

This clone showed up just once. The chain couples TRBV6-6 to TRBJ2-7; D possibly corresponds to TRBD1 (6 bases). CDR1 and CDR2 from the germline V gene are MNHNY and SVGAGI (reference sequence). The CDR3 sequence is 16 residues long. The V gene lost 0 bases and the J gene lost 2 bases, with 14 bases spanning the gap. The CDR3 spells CASSYSMAGATYEQYF. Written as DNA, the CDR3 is TGTGCCAGCAGTTACTCGATGGCAGGGGCTACCTACGAGCAGTACTTC.

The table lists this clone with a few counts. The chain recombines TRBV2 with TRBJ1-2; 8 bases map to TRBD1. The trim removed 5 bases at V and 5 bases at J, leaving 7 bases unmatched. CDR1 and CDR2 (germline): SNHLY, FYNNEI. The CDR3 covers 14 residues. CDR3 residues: CASSFQGAEYGYTF. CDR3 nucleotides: TGTGCCAGCAGTTTCCAGGGGGCTGAATATGGCTACACCTTC.

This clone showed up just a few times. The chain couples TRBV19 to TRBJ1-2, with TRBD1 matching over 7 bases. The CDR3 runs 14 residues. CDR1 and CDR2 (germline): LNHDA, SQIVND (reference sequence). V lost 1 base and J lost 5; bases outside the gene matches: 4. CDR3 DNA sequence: TGTGCCAGTAGTATAGGGGGGACAGTATATGGCTACACCTTC. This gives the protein CASSIGGTVYGYTF. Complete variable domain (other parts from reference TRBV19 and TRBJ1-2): DGGITQSPKYLFRKEGQNVTLSCEQNLNHDAMYWYRQDPGQGLRLIYYSQIVNDFQKGDIAEGYSVSREKKESFPLTVTSAQKNPTAFYLCASSIGGTVYGYTFGSGTRLTVV.

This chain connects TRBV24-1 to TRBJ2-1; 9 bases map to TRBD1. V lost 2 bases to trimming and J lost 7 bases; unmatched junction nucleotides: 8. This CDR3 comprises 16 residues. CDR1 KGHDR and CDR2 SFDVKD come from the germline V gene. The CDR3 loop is CATSDSPGQGGNEQFF. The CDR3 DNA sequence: TGTGCCACCAGTGATTCACCGGGACAGGGTGGTAATGAGCAGTTCTTC.

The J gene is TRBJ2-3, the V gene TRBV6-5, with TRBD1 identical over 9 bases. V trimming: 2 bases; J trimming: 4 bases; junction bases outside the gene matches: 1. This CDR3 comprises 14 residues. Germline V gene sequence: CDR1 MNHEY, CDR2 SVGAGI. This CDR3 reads CASSYRQGADTQYF. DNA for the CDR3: TGTGCCAGCAGTTACAGACAGGGGGCAGATACGCAGTATTTT.

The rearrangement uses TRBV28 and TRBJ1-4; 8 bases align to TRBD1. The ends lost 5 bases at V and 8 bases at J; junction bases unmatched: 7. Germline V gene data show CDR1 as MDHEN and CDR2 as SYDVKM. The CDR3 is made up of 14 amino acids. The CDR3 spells CASSLGQGWEKLFF. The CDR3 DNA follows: TGTGCCAGCAGTCTAGGACAGGGCTGGGAAAAACTGTTTTTT.

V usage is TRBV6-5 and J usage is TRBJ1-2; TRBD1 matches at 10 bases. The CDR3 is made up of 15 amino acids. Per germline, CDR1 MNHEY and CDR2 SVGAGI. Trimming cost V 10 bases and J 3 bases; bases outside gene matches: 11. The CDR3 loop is CANRDRGGLDYGYTF. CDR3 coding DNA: TGTGCCAACCGGGACAGGGGTGGCCTTGACTATGGCTACACCTTC.

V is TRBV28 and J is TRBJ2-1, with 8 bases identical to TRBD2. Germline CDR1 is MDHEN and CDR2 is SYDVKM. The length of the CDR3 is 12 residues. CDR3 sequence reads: CCSGELYNEQFF. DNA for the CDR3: TGTTGTAGCGGGGAATTATACAATGAGCAGTTCTTC.

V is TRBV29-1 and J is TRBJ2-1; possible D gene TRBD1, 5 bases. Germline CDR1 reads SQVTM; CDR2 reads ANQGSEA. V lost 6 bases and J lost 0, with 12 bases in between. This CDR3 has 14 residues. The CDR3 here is CSVADSLSYNEQFF. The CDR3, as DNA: TGCAGCGTAGCTGACAGCCTCTCCTACAATGAGCAGTTCTTC.

DNA of the CDR3: TGTGCCAGCAGCCCCGCGCAGGGCTATGGCTACACCTTC. As protein: CASSPAQGYGYTF. The chain is built from TRBV7-2 and TRBJ1-2; possibly TRBD1 for D (5 bases). V lost 5 bases, J lost 4 bases, and 11 bases lay in between. Germline V gives CDR1 SGHTA, CDR2 FQGNSA. There are 13 residues in the CDR3.

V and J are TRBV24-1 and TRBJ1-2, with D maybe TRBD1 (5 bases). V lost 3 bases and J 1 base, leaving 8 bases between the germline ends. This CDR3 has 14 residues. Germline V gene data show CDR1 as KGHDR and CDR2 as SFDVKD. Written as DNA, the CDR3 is TGTGCCACCAGTGATCCGACAGATAACTATGGCTACACCTTC. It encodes CATSDPTDNYGYTF.

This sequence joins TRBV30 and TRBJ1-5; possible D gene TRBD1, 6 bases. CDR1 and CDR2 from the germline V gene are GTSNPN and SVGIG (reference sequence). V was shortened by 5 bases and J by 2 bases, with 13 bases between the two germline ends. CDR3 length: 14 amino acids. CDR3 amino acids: CAWGGPGGNQPQHF. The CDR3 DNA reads TGTGCCTGGGGCGGGCCAGGGGGCAATCAGCCCCAGCATTTT.

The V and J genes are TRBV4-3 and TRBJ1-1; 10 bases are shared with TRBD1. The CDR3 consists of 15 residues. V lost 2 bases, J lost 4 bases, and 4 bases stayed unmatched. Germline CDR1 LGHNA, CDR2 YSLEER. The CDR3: CASSQFGQGVTEAFF. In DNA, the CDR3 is TGCGCCAGCAGCCAATTTGGACAGGGGGTCACTGAAGCTTTCTTT.

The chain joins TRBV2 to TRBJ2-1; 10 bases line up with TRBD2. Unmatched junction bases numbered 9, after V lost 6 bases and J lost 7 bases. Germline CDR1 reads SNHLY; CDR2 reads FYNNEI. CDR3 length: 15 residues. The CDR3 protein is CASSVLAGVWNEQFF. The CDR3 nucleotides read TGTGCCAGCAGCGTTCTAGCGGGAGTATGGAATGAGCAGTTCTTC.

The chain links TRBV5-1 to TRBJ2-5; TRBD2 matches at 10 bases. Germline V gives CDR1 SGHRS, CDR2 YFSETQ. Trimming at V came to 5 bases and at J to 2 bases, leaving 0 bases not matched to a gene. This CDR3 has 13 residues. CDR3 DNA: TGCGCCAGCAGAGCGGGAGGGCAAGAGACCCAGTACTTC. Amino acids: CASRAGGQETQYF.

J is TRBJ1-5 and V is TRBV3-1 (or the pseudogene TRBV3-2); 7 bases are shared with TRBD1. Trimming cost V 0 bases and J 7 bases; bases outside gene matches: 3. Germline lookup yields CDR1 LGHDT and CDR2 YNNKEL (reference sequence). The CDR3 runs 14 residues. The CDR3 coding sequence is TGTGCCAGCAGCCAAGAATCAGGGGGGCAGCCCCAGCATTTT. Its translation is CASSQESGGQPQHF.

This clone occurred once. In DNA form, the CDR3 reads TGTGCCAGCAGCCAAGGAGAGGGGGAATGGTGGAATGAAAAACTGTTTTTT. It codes for CASSQGEGEWWNEKLFF. The chain links TRBV3-1 (or the pseudogene TRBV3-2) to TRBJ1-4; the D gene is possibly TRBD1 (6 bases). With 1 base removed from V and 5 bases from J, the gap between germline ends came to 17 bases. This CDR3 is 17 amino acids long. Germline loops: CDR1 LGHDT, CDR2 YNNKEL (reference sequence).

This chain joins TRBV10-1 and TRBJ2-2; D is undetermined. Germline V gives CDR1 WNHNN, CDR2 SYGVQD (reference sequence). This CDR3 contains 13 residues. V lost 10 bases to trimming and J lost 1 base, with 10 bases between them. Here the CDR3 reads CATSQRNTGELFF. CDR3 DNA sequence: TGCGCCACAAGTCAGCGGAACACCGGGGAGCTGTTTTTT.

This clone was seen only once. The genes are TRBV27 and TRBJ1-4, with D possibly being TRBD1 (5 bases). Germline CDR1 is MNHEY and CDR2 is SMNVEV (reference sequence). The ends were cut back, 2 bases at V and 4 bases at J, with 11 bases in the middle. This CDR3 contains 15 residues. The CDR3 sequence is CASSLGWGLNEKLFF. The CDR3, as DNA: TGTGCCAGCAGTTTAGGATGGGGCCTTAATGAAAAACTGTTTTTT.

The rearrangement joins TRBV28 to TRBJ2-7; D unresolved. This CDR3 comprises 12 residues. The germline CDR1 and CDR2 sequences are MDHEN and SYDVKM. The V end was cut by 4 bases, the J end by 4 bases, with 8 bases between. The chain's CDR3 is CASSSARYEQYF. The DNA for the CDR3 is TGTGCCAGCAGTTCTGCGCGGTACGAGCAGTACTTC.

CDR3 in amino acids: CASRGRTGNTGELFF. CDR3 sequence (DNA): TGTGCCAGCAGGGGCCGGACAGGGAACACCGGGGAGCTGTTTTTT. The chain is built from TRBV9 and TRBJ2-2; the match to TRBD1 covers 7 bases. The CDR3 runs 15 residues. Looked up from germline, CDR1 is SGDLS and CDR2 is YYNGEE. J lost 1 base, V lost 5 bases, and 5 bases had no gene match.